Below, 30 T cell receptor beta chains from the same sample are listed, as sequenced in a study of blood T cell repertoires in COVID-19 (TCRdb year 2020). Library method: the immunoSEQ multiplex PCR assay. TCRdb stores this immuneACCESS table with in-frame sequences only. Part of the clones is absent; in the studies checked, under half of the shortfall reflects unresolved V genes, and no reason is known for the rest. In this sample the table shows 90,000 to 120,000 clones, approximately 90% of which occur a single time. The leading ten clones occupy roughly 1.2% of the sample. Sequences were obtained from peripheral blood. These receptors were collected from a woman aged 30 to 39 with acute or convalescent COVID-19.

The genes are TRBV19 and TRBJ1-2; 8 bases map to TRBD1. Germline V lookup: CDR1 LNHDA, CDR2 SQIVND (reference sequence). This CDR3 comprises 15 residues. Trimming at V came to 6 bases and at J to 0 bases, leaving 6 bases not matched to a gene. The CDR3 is CASSDRGRPNYGYTF. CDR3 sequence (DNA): TGTGCCAGTAGCGACAGGGGTCGTCCTAACTATGGCTACACCTTC.

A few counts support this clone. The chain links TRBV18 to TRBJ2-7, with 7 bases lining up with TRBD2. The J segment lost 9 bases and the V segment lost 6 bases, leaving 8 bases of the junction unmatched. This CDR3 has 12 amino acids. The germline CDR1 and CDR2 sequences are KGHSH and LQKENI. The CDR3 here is CASSPGEGWQYF. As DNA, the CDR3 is TGTGCCAGCTCCCCGGGGGAGGGATGGCAGTACTTC. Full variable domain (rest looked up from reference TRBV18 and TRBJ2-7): NAGVMQNPRHLVRRRGQEARLRCSPMKGHSHVYWYRQLPEEGLKFMVYLQKENIIDESGMPKERFSAEFPKEGPSILRIQQVVRGDSAAYFCASSPGEGWQYFGPGTRLTVT.

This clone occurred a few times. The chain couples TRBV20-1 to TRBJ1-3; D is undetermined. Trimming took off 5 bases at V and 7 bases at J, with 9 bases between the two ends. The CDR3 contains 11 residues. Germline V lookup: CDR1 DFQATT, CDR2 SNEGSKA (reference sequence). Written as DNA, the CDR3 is TGCAGTGCTCCCCAGGCGAACACCATATATTTT. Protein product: CSAPQANTIYF.

The CDR3 nucleotides read TGCGCCAGCAGCTTGGGTCAGGGGTTTTACGAGGCGTACAATGAGCAGTTCTTC. It specifies CASSLGQGFYEAYNEQFF. This chain uses TRBV5-1 with TRBJ2-1, with a tentative D call TRBD1 (6 bases). The germline V gene has CDR1 SGHRS and CDR2 YFSETQ. V was cut by 0 bases and J by 4 bases, with 20 bases left in between. CDR3 length: 18 residues.

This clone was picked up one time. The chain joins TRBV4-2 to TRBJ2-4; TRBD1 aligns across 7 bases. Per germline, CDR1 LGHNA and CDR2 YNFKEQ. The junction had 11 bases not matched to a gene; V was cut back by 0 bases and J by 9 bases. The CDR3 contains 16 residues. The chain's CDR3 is CASSQDGQTGDSIQYF. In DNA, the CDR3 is TGTGCCAGCAGCCAAGATGGTCAAACAGGGGATAGCATTCAGTACTTC.

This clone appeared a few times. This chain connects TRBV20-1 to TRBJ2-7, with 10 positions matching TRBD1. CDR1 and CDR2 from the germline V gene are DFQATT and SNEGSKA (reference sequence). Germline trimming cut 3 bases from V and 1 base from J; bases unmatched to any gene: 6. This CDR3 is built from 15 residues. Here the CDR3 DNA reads TGCAGTGCTAGTCACCGGGGACAGGGGTCCTACGAGCAGTACTTC. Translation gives CSASHRGQGSYEQYF.

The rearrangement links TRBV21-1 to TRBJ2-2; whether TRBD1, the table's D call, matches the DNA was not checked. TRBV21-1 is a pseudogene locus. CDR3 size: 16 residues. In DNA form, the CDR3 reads TGTGCCAGCAGCTCGCCGGGACAGGCGAACACCGGGGAGCTGTTTTTT. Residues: CASSSPGQANTGELFF.

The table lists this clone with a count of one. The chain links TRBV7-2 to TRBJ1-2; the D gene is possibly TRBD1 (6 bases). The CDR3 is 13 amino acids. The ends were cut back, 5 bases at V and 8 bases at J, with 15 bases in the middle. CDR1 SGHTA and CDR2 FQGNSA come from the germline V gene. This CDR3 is CASSPGPDRGYTF. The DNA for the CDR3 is TGTGCCAGCAGCCCCGGGCCCGACAGGGGCTACACCTTC.

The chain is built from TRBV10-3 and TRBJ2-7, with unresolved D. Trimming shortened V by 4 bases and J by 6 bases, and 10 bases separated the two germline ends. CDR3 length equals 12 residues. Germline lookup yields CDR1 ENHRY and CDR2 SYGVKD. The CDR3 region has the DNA TGTGCCATCAGTGGGCCCATGGCCGAGCAGTACTTC. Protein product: CAISGPMAEQYF.

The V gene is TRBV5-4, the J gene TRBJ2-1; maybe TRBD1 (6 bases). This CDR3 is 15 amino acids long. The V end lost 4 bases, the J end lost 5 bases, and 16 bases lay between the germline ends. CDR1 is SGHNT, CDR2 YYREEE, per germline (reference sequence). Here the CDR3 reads CASSPEWGRNNEQFF. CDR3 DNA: TGTGCCAGCAGCCCCGAATGGGGGCGCAACAATGAGCAGTTCTTC.

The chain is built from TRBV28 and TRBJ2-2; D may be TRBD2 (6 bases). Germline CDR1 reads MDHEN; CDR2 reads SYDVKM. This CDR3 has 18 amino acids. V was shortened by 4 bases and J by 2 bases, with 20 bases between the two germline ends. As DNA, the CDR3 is TGTGCCAGCAGTTCCAGGGTGTCAGGACTAACTAACACCGGGGAGCTGTTTTTT. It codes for CASSSRVSGLTNTGELFF. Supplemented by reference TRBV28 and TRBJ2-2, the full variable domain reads DVKVTQSSRYLVKRTGEKVFLECVQDMDHENMFWYRQDPGLGLRLIYFSYDVKMKEKGDIPEGYSVSREKKERFSLILESASTNQTSMYLCASSSRVSGLTNTGELFFGEGSRLTVL.

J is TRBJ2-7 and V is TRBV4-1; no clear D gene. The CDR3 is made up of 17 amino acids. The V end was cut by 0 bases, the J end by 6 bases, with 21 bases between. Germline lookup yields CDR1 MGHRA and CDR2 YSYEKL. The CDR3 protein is CASSQDPGRLRASEQYF. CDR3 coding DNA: TGCGCCAGCAGCCAAGATCCTGGTCGCCTACGAGCTTCCGAGCAGTACTTC.

The CDR3 region is CASSYSEAPYGYTF. CDR3 DNA sequence: TGTGCCAGCAGTTACTCTGAGGCCCCCTATGGCTACACCTTC. The chain recombines TRBV6-5 with TRBJ1-2; D gene ambiguous. The CDR3 contains 14 residues. V gave up 0 bases and J gave up 4 bases, with 9 bases separating them. The germline CDR1 and CDR2 sequences are MNHEY and SVGAGI.

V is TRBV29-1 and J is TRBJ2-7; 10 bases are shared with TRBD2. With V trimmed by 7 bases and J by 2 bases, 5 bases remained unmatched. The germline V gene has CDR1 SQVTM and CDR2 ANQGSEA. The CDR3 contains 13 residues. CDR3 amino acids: CSAISGRAYEQYF. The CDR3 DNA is TGCAGCGCTATAAGCGGGAGGGCCTACGAGCAGTACTTC.

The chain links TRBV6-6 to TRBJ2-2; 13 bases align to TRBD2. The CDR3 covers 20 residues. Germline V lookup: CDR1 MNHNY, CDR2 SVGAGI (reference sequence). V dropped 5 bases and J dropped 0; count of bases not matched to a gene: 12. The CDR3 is CASSRFPGLAGVTNTGELFF. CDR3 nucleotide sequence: TGTGCCAGCAGTCGATTCCCCGGACTAGCGGGAGTTACGAACACCGGGGAGCTGTTTTTT.

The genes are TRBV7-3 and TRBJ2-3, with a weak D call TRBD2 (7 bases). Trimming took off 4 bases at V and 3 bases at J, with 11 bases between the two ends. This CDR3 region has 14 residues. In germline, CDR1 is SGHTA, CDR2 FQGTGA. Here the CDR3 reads CASSSAGATDTQYF. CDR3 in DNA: TGTGCCAGCAGCTCTGCGGGGGCGACAGATACGCAGTATTTT. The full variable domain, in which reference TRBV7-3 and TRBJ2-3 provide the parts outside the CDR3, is GAGVSQTPSNKVTEKGKYVELRCDPISGHTALYWYRQSLGQGPEFLIYFQGTGAADDSGLPNDRFFAVRPEGSVSTLKIQRTERGDSAVYLCASSSAGATDTQYFGPGTRLTVL.

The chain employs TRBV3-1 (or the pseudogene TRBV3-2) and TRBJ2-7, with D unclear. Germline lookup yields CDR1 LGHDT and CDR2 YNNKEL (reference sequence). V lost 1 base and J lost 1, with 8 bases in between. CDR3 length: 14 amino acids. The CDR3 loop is CASSQAGPSYEQYF. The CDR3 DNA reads TGTGCCAGCAGCCAAGCAGGTCCATCCTACGAGCAGTACTTC.

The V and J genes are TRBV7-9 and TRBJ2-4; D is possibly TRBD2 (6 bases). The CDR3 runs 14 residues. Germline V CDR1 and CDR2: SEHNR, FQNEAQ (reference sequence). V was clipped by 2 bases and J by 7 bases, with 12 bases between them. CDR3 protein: CASSLSSAWNIQYF. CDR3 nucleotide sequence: TGTGCCAGCAGCTTATCTAGCGCATGGAACATTCAGTACTTC.

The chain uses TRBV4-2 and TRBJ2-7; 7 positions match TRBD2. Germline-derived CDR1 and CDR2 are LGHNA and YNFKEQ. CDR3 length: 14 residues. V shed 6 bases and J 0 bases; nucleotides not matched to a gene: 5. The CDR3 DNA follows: TGTGCCAGCAGGGGGGGGGACCCCTCCTACGAGCAGTACTTC. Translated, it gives CASRGGDPSYEQYF.

The CDR3 loop reads CASSQVRGNSGSKETQYF. The CDR3 DNA reads TGTGCCAGCAGCCAAGTACGTGGGAATAGCGGGAGTAAGGAGACCCAGTACTTC. This chain links TRBV3-1 (or the pseudogene TRBV3-2) with TRBJ2-5; 9 bases align to TRBD2. The CDR3 totals 18 residues. The germline V gene encodes CDR1 LGHDT and CDR2 YNNKEL (reference sequence). The J segment lost 5 bases and the V segment lost 1 base, leaving 14 bases of the junction unmatched.

CDR3: CASSLIPGSDTQYF. As DNA, the CDR3 is TGTGCCAGCAGCTTAATCCCAGGTTCAGATACGCAGTATTTT. V and J are TRBV11-2 and TRBJ2-3, with D unresolved. This CDR3 comprises 14 residues. Trimming took 2 bases from V and 4 from J, leaving 10 bases between them. CDR1 SGHAT and CDR2 FQNNGV come from the germline V gene.

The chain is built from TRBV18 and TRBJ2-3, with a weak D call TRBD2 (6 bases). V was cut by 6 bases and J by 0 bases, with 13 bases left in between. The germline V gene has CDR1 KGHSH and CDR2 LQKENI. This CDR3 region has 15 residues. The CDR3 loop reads CASSHRRGSTDTQYF. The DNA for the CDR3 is TGTGCCAGCTCTCATCGACGGGGGAGCACAGATACGCAGTATTTT.

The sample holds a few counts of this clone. This CDR3 reads CAHYEQYF. CDR3 DNA sequence: TGCGCCCACTACGAGCAGTACTTC. The rearrangement uses TRBV10-1 and TRBJ2-7; D is undetermined. Per germline, CDR1 WNHNN and CDR2 SYGVQD (reference sequence). Trimming left V 11 bases short and J 3 bases short, with 2 bases between. This CDR3 has 8 residues.

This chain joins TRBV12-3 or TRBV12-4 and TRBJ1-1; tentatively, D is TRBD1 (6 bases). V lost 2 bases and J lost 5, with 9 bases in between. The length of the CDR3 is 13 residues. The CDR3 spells CASSLLDRTEAFF. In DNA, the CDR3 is TGTGCCAGCAGTTTACTAGACAGGACTGAAGCTTTCTTT.

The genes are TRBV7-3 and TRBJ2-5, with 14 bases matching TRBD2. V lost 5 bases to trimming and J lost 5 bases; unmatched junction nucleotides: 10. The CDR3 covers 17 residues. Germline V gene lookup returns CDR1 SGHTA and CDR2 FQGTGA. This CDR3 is CASSPVGTSGRDETQYF. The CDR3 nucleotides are TGTGCCAGCAGCCCCGTCGGGACTAGCGGGAGAGACGAGACCCAGTACTTC.

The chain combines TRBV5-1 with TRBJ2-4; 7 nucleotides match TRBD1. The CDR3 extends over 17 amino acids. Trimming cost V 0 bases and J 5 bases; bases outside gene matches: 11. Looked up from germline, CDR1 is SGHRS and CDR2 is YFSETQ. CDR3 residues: CASSLGILGGWENIQYF. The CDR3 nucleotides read TGCGCCAGCAGCTTGGGAATCTTAGGGGGCTGGGAAAACATTCAGTACTTC.

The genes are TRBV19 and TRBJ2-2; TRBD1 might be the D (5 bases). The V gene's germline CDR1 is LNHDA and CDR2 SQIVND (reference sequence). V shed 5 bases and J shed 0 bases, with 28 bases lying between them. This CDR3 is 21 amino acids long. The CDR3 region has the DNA TGTGCCAGTAGTCTCGACTCGCCAGGACACACACCCGCCGCGAACACCGGGGAGCTGTTTTTT. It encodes CASSLDSPGHTPAANTGELFF. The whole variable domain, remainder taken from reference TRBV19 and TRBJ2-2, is DGGITQSPKYLFRKEGQNVTLSCEQNLNHDAMYWYRQDPGQGLRLIYYSQIVNDFQKGDIAEGYSVSREKKESFPLTVTSAQKNPTAFYLCASSLDSPGHTPAANTGELFFGEGSRLTVL.

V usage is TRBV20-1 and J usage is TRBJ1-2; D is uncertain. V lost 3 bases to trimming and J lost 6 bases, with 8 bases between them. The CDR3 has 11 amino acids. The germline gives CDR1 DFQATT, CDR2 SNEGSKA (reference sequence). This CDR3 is CSASSGDGYTF. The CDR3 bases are TGCAGTGCTAGCAGCGGGGATGGCTACACCTTC.

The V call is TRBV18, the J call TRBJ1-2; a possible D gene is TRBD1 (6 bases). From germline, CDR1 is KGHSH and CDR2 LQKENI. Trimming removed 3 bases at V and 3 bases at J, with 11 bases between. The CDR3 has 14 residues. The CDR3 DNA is TGTGCCAGCTCACCCCGGGACACTTACTATGGCTACACCTTC. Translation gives CASSPRDTYYGYTF. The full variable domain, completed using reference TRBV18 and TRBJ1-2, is NAGVMQNPRHLVRRRGQEARLRCSPMKGHSHVYWYRQLPEEGLKFMVYLQKENIIDESGMPKERFSAEFPKEGPSILRIQQVVRGDSAAYFCASSPRDTYYGYTFGSGTRLTVV.

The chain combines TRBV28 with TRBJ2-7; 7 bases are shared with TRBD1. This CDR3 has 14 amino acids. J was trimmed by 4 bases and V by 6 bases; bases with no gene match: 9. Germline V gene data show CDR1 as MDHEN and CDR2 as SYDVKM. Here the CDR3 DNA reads TGTGCCAGCAGACCGATTCCGGGACAGTACGAGCAGTACTTC. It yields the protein CASRPIPGQYEQYF. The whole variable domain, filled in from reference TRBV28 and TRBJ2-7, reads DVKVTQSSRYLVKRTGEKVFLECVQDMDHENMFWYRQDPGLGLRLIYFSYDVKMKEKGDIPEGYSVSREKKERFSLILESASTNQTSMYLCASRPIPGQYEQYFGPGTRLTVT.